This TCR beta chain came from a study of T cells after yellow fever vaccination. Study-level findings and limits: Clones that expanded after primary vaccination mostly reappeared after the booster (96% CD4, 80% to 90% CD8). The secondary response was weaker but peaked faster, day 5 versus 15.

They built TCR cDNA with 5'RACE template switching, a step that put in a universal primer site and UMIs. Using its own MiXCR run on the 5' RACE reads, TCRdb lists one record per CDR3 protein. The sample has roughly 400,000 distinct CDR3 sequences, 18% seen once. Germline V lookup: CDR1 SQVTM, CDR2 ANQGSEA. V lost 1 base and J lost 1, with 4 bases in between. The length of the CDR3 is 12 residues. This clonotype was seen more than once but under ten times. Its antigen is currently unknown. This chain connects TRBV29-1 to TRBJ1-1; D call uncertain. Here the sequenced sample was PBMCs, taken before the yellow fever booster vaccination. The sequence was obtained from a man between 18 and 29 years old who received the YFV17D yellow fever vaccine. CDR3 nucleotide sequence: TGCAGCGTTGAAGGCAGGAACACTGAAGCTTTCTTT. Its protein is CSVEGRNTEAFF. The complete variable domain, with remaining parts taken from reference TRBV29-1 and TRBJ1-1, reads SAVISQKPSRDICQRGTSLTIQCQVDSQVTMMFWYRQQPGQSLTLIATANQGSEATYESGFVIDKFPISRPNLTFSTLTVSNMSPEDSSIYLCSVEGRNTEAFFGQGTRLTVV.